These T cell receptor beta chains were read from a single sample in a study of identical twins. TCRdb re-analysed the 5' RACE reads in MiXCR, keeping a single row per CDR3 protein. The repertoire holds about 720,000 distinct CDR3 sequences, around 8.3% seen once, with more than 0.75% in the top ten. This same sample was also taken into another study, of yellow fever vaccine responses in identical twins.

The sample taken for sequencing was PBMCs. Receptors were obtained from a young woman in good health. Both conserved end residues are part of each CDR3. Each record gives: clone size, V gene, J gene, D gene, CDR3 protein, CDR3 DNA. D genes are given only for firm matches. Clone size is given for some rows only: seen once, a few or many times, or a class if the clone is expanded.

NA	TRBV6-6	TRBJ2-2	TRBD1	CASSFTGGLLFF	TGTGCCAGCAGTTTTACAGGGGGGTTGCTGTTTTTT
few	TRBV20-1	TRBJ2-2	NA	CSARRSAGELFF	TGCAGTGCTAGACGTAGCGCCGGGGAGCTGTTTTTT
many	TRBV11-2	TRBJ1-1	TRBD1	CASSLNRGENTEAFF	TGTGCCAGCAGCCTGAACAGGGGCGAGAACACTGAAGCTTTCTTT
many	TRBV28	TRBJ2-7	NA	CASSLPPYEQYF	TGTGCCAGCAGTTTGCCACCCTACGAGCAGTACTTC
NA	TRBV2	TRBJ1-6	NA	CASSEVFRGAYSPLHF	TGTGCCAGCAGTGAGGTCTTTCGGGGGGCCTATTCACCCCTCCACTTT
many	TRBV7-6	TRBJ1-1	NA	CASSSIRYTEAFF	TGTGCCAGCAGCTCAATAAGGTATACTGAAGCTTTCTTT
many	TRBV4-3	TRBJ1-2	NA	CASSQDWAENGYTF	TGCGCCAGCAGCCAAGATTGGGCAGAGAATGGCTACACCTTC
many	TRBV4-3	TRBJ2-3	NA	CASSQVGSASEADTQYF	TGCGCCAGCAGCCAAGTAGGATCGGCTAGCGAAGCAGATACGCAGTATTTT
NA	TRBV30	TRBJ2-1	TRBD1	CAWRVQGVGTGFF	TGTGCCTGGAGAGTTCAGGGGGTGGGTACGGGGTTCTTC
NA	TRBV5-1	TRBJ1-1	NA	CASSLEPTVNTEAFF	TGCGCCAGCAGCTTGGAGCCGACAGTGAACACTGAAGCTTTCTTT
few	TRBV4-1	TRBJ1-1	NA	CASSQTYTEAFF	TGCGCCAGCAGCCAAACTTACACTGAAGCTTTCTTT
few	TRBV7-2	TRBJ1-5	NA	CASSLAGGPQPQHF	TGTGCCAGCAGCTTAGCGGGGGGGCCTCAGCCCCAGCATTTT
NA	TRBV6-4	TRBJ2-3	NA	CASSDSAEGGDTQYF	TGTGCCAGCAGTGACTCCGCCGAAGGTGGAGATACGCAGTATTTT
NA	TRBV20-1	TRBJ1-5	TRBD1	CSASTGTGAFSNQPQHF	TGCAGTGCTAGTACCGGGACAGGGGCCTTCAGCAATCAGCCCCAGCATTTT
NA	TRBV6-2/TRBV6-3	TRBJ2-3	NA	CASQLTDTQYF	TGTGCCAGCCAACTCACAGATACGCAGTATTTT
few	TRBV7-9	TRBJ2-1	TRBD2	CASSLVGGDYNEQFF	TGTGCCAGCAGCTTAGTCGGGGGGGACTACAATGAGCAGTTCTTC
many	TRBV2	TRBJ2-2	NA	CASSANTGELFF	TGTGCCAGCAGCGCTAACACCGGGGAGCTGTTTTTT
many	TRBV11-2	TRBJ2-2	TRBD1	CASSRRGQGGTGELFF	TGTGCCAGCAGCAGAAGGGGACAGGGGGGCACCGGGGAGCTGTTTTTT
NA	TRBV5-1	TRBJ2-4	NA	CASSRPGDGAKNIQYF	TGCGCCAGCAGCCGACCCGGGGATGGTGCCAAAAACATTCAGTACTTC
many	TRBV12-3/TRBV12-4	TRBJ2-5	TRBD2	CASSPTGTSAQETQYF	TGTGCCAGCAGTCCCACCGGGACTAGCGCCCAAGAGACCCAGTACTTC
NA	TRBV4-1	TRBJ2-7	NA	CASSHPVRDRTYEQYF	TGCGCCAGCAGCCATCCCGTCCGGGACCGTACCTACGAGCAGTACTTC
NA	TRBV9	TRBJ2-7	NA	CASSVGEAYEQYF	TGTGCCAGCAGCGTAGGTGAAGCCTACGAGCAGTACTTC
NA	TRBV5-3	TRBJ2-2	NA	CASCPPSGFSTGELFF	TGTGCCAGCTGCCCCCCATCCGGGTTTAGCACCGGGGAGCTGTTTTTT